What follows is one T cell receptor (beta chain) and its context. Germline lookup yields CDR1 MDHEN and CDR2 SYDVKM. The V and J ends lost 9 bases and 3 bases respectively, with 9 bases between them. The CDR3 has 12 residues. In Seattle, patients joined the study during active infection and were tracked longitudinally. This entry belongs to a study of blood T cell repertoires in COVID-19. Repertoires were generated with immunoSEQ multiplex PCR, while TCRdb's copy carries only in-frame clones and drops some. The table records a few hundred thousand clones, approximately 85% of them present only once. This clonotype was sampled from a human donor with COVID-19, enrolled during active disease. The donor label of this sample is uncertain. The V and J genes are TRBV28 and TRBJ1-5; unclear D gene. Sample: peripheral blood. The CDR3 nucleotides read TGTGCCAGTAACGGGGTCAATCAGCCCCAGCATTTT. Translated, it gives CASNGVNQPQHF.